This section outlines one T cell receptor (beta chain) sequence together with its context. This specimen belongs to a study of blood T cell repertoires in COVID-19. Study at large: Samples came from the United States, Italy and Spain, spanning acute and convalescent COVID-19. Nucleic acid was either cDNA or gDNA, and it came from T cells, B-cell-depleted T cells, or PBMCs.

Per the original methods: The authors estimated nucleated cell counts from reference gene primer amplification. Measured with immunoSEQ multiplex PCR; TCRdb has only the in-frame clones, and not every one. V and J calls and clone size follow that table, whereas D and trimming were derived from the DNA. Found here are some 150,000 clones, about 91% of them singletons; the top ten hold about 1.5%. Per the germline V gene, CDR1 is MNHNS and CDR2 is SASEGT. Trimming pared 4 bases from V and 0 bases from J, leaving 14 bases between. This CDR3 has 16 amino acids. The TCR was taken from a woman aged 55-69 years with acute or convalescent COVID-19. Sequenced material: peripheral blood. The rearrangement links TRBV6-1 to TRBJ2-3, with D perhaps matching TRBD2 (5 bases). This CDR3 is CASSAWVGGSTDTQYF. The CDR3 coding sequence is TGTGCCAGCAGTGCCTGGGTAGGCGGGAGCACAGATACGCAGTATTTT.